The TCR beta chain described here comes from a study of cytomegalovirus exposure and HLA in healthy donors. About the study: The same platform as the approximately 700 first-cohort repertoires was used for the 95 to 150 validation repertoires, a later analysis reported.

Clones were sequenced by immunoSEQ multiplex PCR, and TCRdb holds only the in-frame ones, with some missing. This sample carries 100,000 to 150,000 clones, about nine tenths of them seen once, and the ten largest clones take 1.5% to 2.5%. Comment on this clone: Its antigen is as yet unknown.

Findings and caveats of the study: The study recorded 160 or so TCR beta chains that were cytomegalovirus-associated.

It was the approximately 120-subject validation cohort, separate from the roughly 700-subject first cohort, to which the donors belonged. There are 17 residues in the CDR3. Trimming took off 5 bases at V and 1 base at J, with 20 bases between the two ends. The germline CDR1 and CDR2 sequences are LNHDA and SQIVND (reference sequence). The sequence came from a woman between 18 and 29 years old in good health and CMV-seronegative. The chain uses TRBV19 and TRBJ1-2, with unresolved D. The source material was PBMCs. CDR3 amino acids: CASSLVVDSGLNYGYTF. The DNA for the CDR3 is TGTGCCAGTAGTTTGGTAGTCGATTCAGGACTTAACTATGGCTACACCTTC.